The next 4 T cell receptor beta chains were all read from a single sample in a study of shared clonotypes between healthy human individuals. The protocol was immunoSEQ multiplex PCR, while the TCRdb copy is restricted to in-frame clones and leaves out a portion. The sample consists of roughly 700,000 clones, about 74% of them appearing once. Input material: memory CD4+ T cells sorted from blood. Subset indicated: CD45RA-negative fraction. All receptors derive from a woman in her 30s in good health.

This clone was picked up a small number of times. The chain couples TRBV28 to TRBJ1-2, with D maybe TRBD1 (5 bases). CDR1 and CDR2 (germline): MDHEN, SYDVKM. The V end lost 1 base, the J end lost 2 bases, and 11 bases lay between the germline ends. The CDR3 loop spans 15 amino acids. The CDR3 coding sequence is TGTGCCAGCAGTTTATCTCAGGGTGCCAACTATGGCTACACCTTC. It specifies CASSLSQGANYGYTF.

CDR3 residues: CASSPSPQGRGDQPQHF. The CDR3 DNA reads TGTGCCAGCAGTCCCTCGCCCCAGGGGAGAGGAGATCAGCCCCAGCATTTT. V is TRBV27 and J is TRBJ1-5; possibly TRBD1 for D (6 bases). Germline lookup yields CDR1 MNHEY and CDR2 SMNVEV (reference sequence). This CDR3 spans 17 amino acids. V was pared by 5 bases and J by 5 bases, with 22 bases between.

The CDR3 spells CASSLKGSGQPQHF. The CDR3 nucleotides are TGTGCCAGCAGTTTGAAAGGATCAGGTCAGCCCCAGCATTTT. The chain has TRBV28 and TRBJ1-5; no firm D call. Trimming left V 3 bases short and J 6 bases short, with 12 bases between. The germline V gene has CDR1 MDHEN and CDR2 SYDVKM. The CDR3 contains 14 residues.

In its sample, this clone was seen a few times. Its ends do not fully match the called genes, so a read error is possible. The genes are TRBV30 and TRBJ1-1; D might be TRBD1 (5 bases). Germline CDR1 is GTSNPN and CDR2 is SVGIG (reference sequence). The CDR3 loop spans 11 amino acids. The CDR3 sequence: CAWSVRPGRGF. The CDR3 nucleotides are TGTGCCTGGAGTGTACGCCCGGGACGGGGATTT. Together with reference TRBV30 and TRBJ1-1, the CDR3 gives the full variable domain: SQTIHQWPATLVQPVGSPLSLECTVEGTSNPNLYWYRQAAGRGLQLLFYSVGIGQISSEVPQNLSASRPQDRQFILSSKKLLLSDSGFYLCAWSVRPGRGFGQGTRLTVV.